This T cell receptor beta chain emerged from a study of cytomegalovirus exposure and HLA in healthy donors. This CDR3 region has 16 residues. CDR1 and CDR2 from the germline V gene are MNHEY and SVGAGI. Trimming removed 0 bases from V and 1 base from J; junction bases left unmatched: 2. A multiplex PCR was run with 60 Vbeta primers and 13 Jbeta primers. In the original processing: Later, an analysis found roughly 80 million unique TCR beta chains, and roughly 9.9 million of these were shared. The assay was immunoSEQ multiplex PCR, and TCRdb's table has in-frame clones only and misses some. The V and J calls and clone size come from that table; D and trimming were worked out from the DNA. Of under 200,000 clones in the sample, 75% to 90% were seen once. About this clone: The antigen is undetermined.

Though probably carrying unrecorded immune exposures, donors were nominally healthy at sampling. Study-level results: Among immune exposure information, only CMV serostatus was available.

The receptor was derived from a young man in good health and CMV-seropositive. This sequence joins TRBV6-5 and TRBJ2-2; 7 nucleotides match TRBD2. Sample: PBMCs. The DNA of the CDR3 is TGTGCCAGCAGTTACTCGGCTAGCGGGAACACCGGGGAGCTGTTTTTT. This gives the protein CASSYSASGNTGELFF.